The rows below give T cell receptor beta chains drawn from one sample of a study of blood T cells in healthy people across ages. TCRdb re-called the 5' RACE reads with MiXCR, one entry per CDR3 protein. The sample gives some 900,000 distinct CDR3 sequences, around 46% of which show up once; around an eighth is in the top ten. The material sequenced was blood. The receptors shown here come from a young man in good health. The CDR3 runs from the conserved cysteine through the conserved F or W. D genes are given only for firm matches. For some rows the clone size is stated as once, few or many, or as a class when expanded; others skip it.

clone_size	v_call	d_call	j_call	cdr3_aa	cdr3_nt
-	TRBV20-1	TRBD2	TRBJ2-1	CSALGLAGGHEQFF	TGCAGTGCCCTAGGACTAGCGGGGGGGCACGAGCAGTTCTTC
-	TRBV20-1	TRBD1	TRBJ2-7	CSARRATGDFYEQYF	TGCAGTGCTAGGAGGGCGACAGGGGACTTCTACGAGCAGTACTTC
-	TRBV6-2/TRBV6-3	-	TRBJ2-1	CASSSAGGRYNEQFF	TGTGCCAGCAGCAGTGCAGGGGGGCGCTACAATGAGCAGTTCTTC
-	TRBV29-1	-	TRBJ2-5	CSGTAALETQYF	TGCAGCGGGACCGCTGCCTTGGAGACCCAGTACTTC
-	TRBV20-1	-	TRBJ2-7	CSAPRLSYEQYF	TGCAGTGCTCCCCGACTATCCTACGAGCAGTACTTC
many	TRBV20-1	-	TRBJ1-1	CSARDLRQGFTEAFF	TGCAGTGCTAGAGACCTACGACAAGGGTTCACTGAAGCTTTCTTT
-	TRBV4-3	TRBD2	TRBJ2-5	CASSQELGLAGGPGGQYF	TGCGCCAGCAGCCAAGAGTTGGGACTAGCGGGGGGTCCGGGTGGGCAGTACTTC
-	TRBV6-1	-	TRBJ1-2	CASSSDSNSYGYTF	TGTGCCAGCAGTAGTGACAGTAACTCCTATGGCTACACCTTC
-	TRBV11-3	TRBD2	TRBJ2-1	CASSTHSGGPDNEQFF	TGTGCCAGCAGCACCCATAGCGGGGGGCCAGACAATGAGCAGTTCTTC
-	TRBV20-1	-	TRBJ2-5	CSARPVSSLIKETQYF	TGCAGTGCTAGGCCCGTTAGCTCTCTGATAAAAGAGACCCAGTACTTC
few	TRBV7-3	TRBD2	TRBJ2-3	CASSPKTSPITDTQYF	TGTGCCAGCAGTCCTAAGACTAGCCCCATCACAGATACGCAGTATTTT
few	TRBV12-3/TRBV12-4	-	TRBJ1-2	CASSPTIDFGYTF	TGTGCCAGCAGCCCGACTATAGACTTTGGCTACACCTTC
-	TRBV29-1	-	TRBJ1-4	CSVPAAGKLFF	TGCAGCGTTCCAGCAGCAGGAAAACTGTTTTTT
-	TRBV3-1	-	TRBJ2-7	CASSQLQGGQYF	TGTGCCAGCAGCCAACTACAGGGCGGACAGTACTTC
-	TRBV7-9	TRBD1	TRBJ1-2	CASSLDLGTGDYGYTF	TGTGCCAGCAGCTTAGATCTTGGGACAGGAGACTATGGCTACACCTTC
-	TRBV10-3	-	TRBJ2-5	CTISVQQETQYF	TGTACCATCAGTGTTCAGCAAGAGACCCAGTACTTC
-	TRBV5-4	-	TRBJ1-6	CASSGGTSGTYNSPLHF	TGTGCCAGCAGCGGCGGGACCTCGGGAACCTATAATTCACCCCTCCACTTT
few	TRBV6-5	-	TRBJ1-2	CASSPNRGGYTF	TGTGCCAGCAGTCCCAACCGGGGGGGCTACACCTTC
-	TRBV12-3/TRBV12-4	-	TRBJ1-5	CASSFQQSRQPQHF	TGTGCCAGCAGTTTCCAGCAGTCGCGGCAGCCCCAGCATTTT
-	TRBV20-1	TRBD2	TRBJ2-3	CSARDRLAGGGYDTQYF	TGCAGTGCTAGGGATCGACTAGCGGGGGGAGGATACGATACGCAGTATTTT
-	TRBV7-9	-	TRBJ2-3	CASSYPRGANTDTQYF	TGTGCCAGCAGCTACCCCAGGGGGGCCAACACAGATACGCAGTATTTT